Listed below are T cell receptor beta chains from one sample, sequenced in a study of T cell responses to AZD1222 COVID-19 vaccine. Sequencing used immunoSEQ multiplex PCR; TCRdb keeps in-frame clones, though not all of them. The sample comprises over 95,000 clones, 88% of which are singletons, and about a sixth rests with the top ten. Sequenced here: peripheral blood, sampled 28 days after the second AZD1222 dose. The receptors here all came from an adult who received the AZD1222 COVID-19 vaccine. Both conserved end residues are part of each CDR3. D genes are given only for firm matches. Clone sizes are given selectively: once, few, many, or a class where the clone is expanded.

abundance	len	v_gene	d_gene	j_gene	CDR3nt	CDR3aa
-	14	TRBV5-1	TRBD2	TRBJ2-7	TGCGCCAGCAGCTTGGCTGGGGGGGGGTACGAGCAGTACTTC	CASSLAGGGYEQYF
-	16	TRBV7-9	-	TRBJ2-7	TGTGCCAGCAGCCCCCCTGGGCGGGGGCATCCCTACGAGCAGTACTTC	CASSPPGRGHPYEQYF
-	13	TRBV3-1/TRBV3-2	-	TRBJ2-3	TGTGCCAGCAGCCAAAGAGGGCCAGATACGCAGTATTTT	CASSQRGPDTQYF
-	15	TRBV7-9	-	TRBJ2-1	TGTGCCAGCAGCTTCTCGGGGGAGGAAGGGAATGAGCAGTTCTTC	CASSFSGEEGNEQFF
-	12	TRBV29-1	-	TRBJ2-7	TGCAGCGTTGTATCGGGCCCCTACGAGCAGTACTTC	CSVVSGPYEQYF
-	14	TRBV2	-	TRBJ2-1	TGTGCCAGCATTGGGCTACTCTCCTACAATGAGCAGTTCTTC	CASIGLLSYNEQFF
-	16	TRBV4-1	-	TRBJ2-1	TGCGCCAGCAGCCACGGCGGGAAGGGGGCATACAATGAGCAGTTCTTC	CASSHGGKGAYNEQFF
few	14	TRBV6-5	-	TRBJ2-1	TGTGCCAGCAGTTACTTATCCCCCGGGGTTGAGCAGTTCTTC	CASSYLSPGVEQFF
-	16	TRBV28	TRBD1	TRBJ2-1	TGTGCCAGCAGTGAAGCCGGGACAGCTACCTACAATGAGCAGTTCTTC	CASSEAGTATYNEQFF
-	13	TRBV5-4	-	TRBJ2-1	TGTGCCAGCAGTTCGGACGCCGTCGGTGAGCAGTTCTTC	CASSSDAVGEQFF
-	15	TRBV6-5	TRBD2	TRBJ2-1	TGTGCCAGCAGGAGGGGGACTAGCGGGAGAGATGAGCAGTTCTTC	CASRRGTSGRDEQFF
-	13	TRBV11-2	TRBD1	TRBJ1-5	TGTGCCAGCAGCTTTCCAGGGGGTCAGCCCCAGCATTTT	CASSFPGGQPQHF
few	17	TRBV5-6	TRBD1	TRBJ2-3	TGTGCCAGCAGCTCCGCCTACAGGGGAATGGGCACAGATACGCAGTATTTT	CASSSAYRGMGTDTQYF
-	14	TRBV30	TRBD1	TRBJ1-3	TGTGCCTGGAGGACACAGGGGTCAGGAAACACCATATATTTT	CAWRTQGSGNTIYF
-	13	TRBV19	-	TRBJ2-7	TGTGCCAGTAGTATAGGGGGGGTGGACGAGCAGTACTTC	CASSIGGVDEQYF
-	18	TRBV2	TRBD2	TRBJ2-7	TGTGCCAGCAGTGATGTGGGACTAGCGGACACCTTGACCTACGAGCAGTACTTC	CASSDVGLADTLTYEQYF
-	14	TRBV10-1	-	TRBJ2-3	TGCGCCAGCAGTGCAGCCCTCACCCAAGATACGCAGTATTTT	CASSAALTQDTQYF
-	17	TRBV6-2/TRBV6-3	-	TRBJ1-3	TGTGCCAGCAGTTACCCCGGGCCATCCGACTCTGGAAACACCATATATTTT	CASSYPGPSDSGNTIYF
-	18	TRBV7-8	-	TRBJ1-1	TGTGCCAGCAGCTTAGGTTTCCGGGGACGAAGAGAGAACACTGAAGCTTTCTTT	CASSLGFRGRRENTEAFF
-	13	TRBV7-2	-	TRBJ1-1	TGTGCCAGCAGCCCGAGGGGGGAGACTGAAGCTTTCTTT	CASSPRGETEAFF
-	13	TRBV10-3	-	TRBJ2-7	TGTGCCATCACGGACATTAACTCCTACGAGCAGTACTTC	CAITDINSYEQYF
-	16	TRBV27	TRBD2	TRBJ2-1	TGTGCCAGCAGTTCCCACTTGAGCGGGAGGGGCAATGAGCAGTTCTTC	CASSSHLSGRGNEQFF
-	15	TRBV27	TRBD2	TRBJ2-7	TGTGCCAGCAGTTCGCACACTAGCGGGAGCTACGAGCAGTACTTC	CASSSHTSGSYEQYF
few	13	TRBV19	-	TRBJ1-1	TGTGCCAGTCGGGCGGGTTTGGGGGCTGAAGCTTTCTTT	CASRAGLGAEAFF
once	11	TRBV5-4	-	TRBJ1-1	TGTGCCAGCAGCCATAACACTGAAGCTTTCTTT	CASSHNTEAFF
-	15	TRBV6-5	TRBD2	TRBJ2-1	TGTGCCAGCAGAGATAGCGGGAGGGCCTACAATGAGCAGTTCTTC	CASRDSGRAYNEQFF
-	14	TRBV6-5	-	TRBJ1-1	TGTGCCAGCAGTTCTCATGGGGGGAACACTGAAGCTTTCTTT	CASSSHGGNTEAFF
-	16	TRBV10-2	TRBD1	TRBJ2-2	TGCGCCAGCAGTGAGTCTCAGGGGGCGGACACCGGGGAGCTGTTTTTT	CASSESQGADTGELFF
-	15	TRBV18	TRBD1	TRBJ2-1	TGTGCCAGCTCACTTTCCGGGACAGGGGGCTATGAGCAGTTCTTC	CASSLSGTGGYEQFF
-	16	TRBV5-1	TRBD1	TRBJ2-7	TGCGCCAGCAGCTTGGCGGGACAGGGTATCTCCTACGAGCAGTACTTC	CASSLAGQGISYEQYF
-	13	TRBV6-5	-	TRBJ2-3	TGTGCCAGCAGTTTGAGCTATTCGGATACGCAGTATTTT	CASSLSYSDTQYF
-	13	TRBV6-5	-	TRBJ2-3	TGTGCCACCAATTGGGCGGGCGCAGATACGCAGTATTTT	CATNWAGADTQYF
-	13	TRBV29-1	TRBD1	TRBJ2-4	TGCAGCGTTGAAGGCCAGGGGGCGAACATTCAGTACTTC	CSVEGQGANIQYF
-	13	TRBV11-2	-	TRBJ2-7	TGTGCCAGCAGCCCTCTCGGCCCCTACGAGCAGTACTTC	CASSPLGPYEQYF
-	13	TRBV18	TRBD1	TRBJ1-2	TGTGCCAGCTCTGAGGACAGGGGGAATGGCTACACCTTC	CASSEDRGNGYTF
-	12	TRBV28	-	TRBJ2-7	TGTGCCAGCAGCCGGCACCAGTACGAGCAGTACTTC	CASSRHQYEQYF
-	17	TRBV28	-	TRBJ1-5	TGTGCCAGCAGTTTAACGGGGAACTTGGATGGCAATCAGCCCCAGCATTTT	CASSLTGNLDGNQPQHF
few	16	TRBV9	-	TRBJ2-1	TGTGCCAGCAGCGTTGGGGGCCACCGCTCCTACAATGAGCAGTTCTTC	CASSVGGHRSYNEQFF
-	14	TRBV2	-	TRBJ1-4	TGTGCCAGCGGGGGGGAGGGGCTGTATGAAAAACTGTTTTTT	CASGGEGLYEKLFF
-	14	TRBV6-2/TRBV6-3	TRBD2	TRBJ2-1	TGTGCCAGCAGTGCGGGAGGGGGACGCAATGAGCAGTTCTTC	CASSAGGGRNEQFF
-	16	TRBV5-1	-	TRBJ2-6	TGCGCCAGCAGCACTTATCAGGGAGCTGGGGCCAACGTCCTGACTTTC	CASSTYQGAGANVLTF
-	18	TRBV9	TRBD2	TRBJ2-1	TGTGCCAGCAGCAACCCGACTAGCGGGGCGCCCGGAGACAATGAGCAGTTCTTC	CASSNPTSGAPGDNEQFF
-	13	TRBV5-1	TRBD1	TRBJ2-3	TGCGCCAGCAGTGCAGGGGGAGCAGATACGCAGTATTTT	CASSAGGADTQYF
-	17	TRBV10-1	-	TRBJ2-7	TGCGCCAGCAGATTGTTATACCTCGGCCACCAACTTTACGAGCAGTACTTC	CASRLLYLGHQLYEQYF
-	13	TRBV2	-	TRBJ1-1	TGTGCCAGCAGTGGGGAACGTTTTTTTGAAGCTTTCTTT	CASSGERFFEAFF
-	15	TRBV10-2	TRBD1	TRBJ2-7	TGCGCCAGCAGTCTATCACCGGGACAGGGGGGCGAGCAGTACTTC	CASSLSPGQGGEQYF
-	16	TRBV28	-	TRBJ1-5	TGTGCCAGCAGTTCCGCCGACCAGGGAGCCAATCAGCCCCAGCATTTT	CASSSADQGANQPQHF
-	15	TRBV27	TRBD1	TRBJ1-6	TGTGCCAGCAGTTTACGGACAGGGAGGAATTCACCCCTCCACTTT	CASSLRTGRNSPLHF
-	14	TRBV5-1	-	TRBJ2-3	TGCGCCTCCAGAGGCGGGATTGAGACAGATACGCAGTATTTT	CASRGGIETDTQYF
-	16	TRBV5-1	-	TRBJ1-2	TGCGCCAGCAGCCCCACCGGACAAAAGGGTGAATATGGCTACACCTTC	CASSPTGQKGEYGYTF